This is a list of T cell receptor beta chains from one sample in a study of CD8 T cells in Susac syndrome. MiXCR, applied by TCRdb to the immunoSEQ multiplex PCR reads, yields one record per CDR3 protein. The data contain 200,000 or so distinct CDR3 sequences, roughly 96% of them seen just once; the ten biggest clones take up 0.093%. Sequenced input: CD4+ T cells from PBMCs. The receptors here all came from a human donor with multiple sclerosis. CDR3s include the opening cysteine and the closing phenylalanine or tryptophan. D genes are given only for firm matches. Some rows have no size entry. The others give once, few or many, or a class for an expanded clone.

abundance	v_gene	d_gene	j_gene	CDR3aa	CDR3nt
NA	TRBV30	TRBD1	TRBJ2-7	CAWSGQGRIEQYF	TGTGCCTGGAGTGGACAGGGTCGTATCGAGCAGTACTTC
once	TRBV27	NA	TRBJ1-2	CASSDPTGGYTF	TGTGCCAGCAGTGATCCTACGGGTGGCTACACCTTC
NA	TRBV30	TRBD1	TRBJ1-2	CAWSVSDRGYTF	TGTGCCTGGAGTGTATCGGACAGGGGCTACACCTTC
NA	TRBV27	TRBD1	TRBJ2-5	CASSPPGGGKTQYF	TGTGCCAGCAGCCCACCAGGGGGTGGGAAGACCCAGTACTTC
NA	TRBV19	TRBD2	TRBJ2-7	CASGTSGPEQYF	TGTGCCTCCGGGACTAGCGGTCCGGAGCAGTACTTC
few	TRBV3-1	NA	TRBJ2-2	CASSFRGTGELFF	TGTGCCAGCAGTTTCAGGGGAACCGGGGAGCTGTTTTTT
few	TRBV7-3	NA	TRBJ2-7	CASSLAGTYEQYF	TGTGCCAGCAGCTTAGCGGGCACCTACGAGCAGTACTTC
NA	TRBV5-1	NA	TRBJ2-7	CASSPGTRGLEQYF	TGCGCCAGCAGCCCCGGGACTCGGGGGCTCGAGCAGTACTTC
NA	TRBV14	NA	TRBJ2-2	CASSHFNTGELFF	TGTGCCAGCAGCCACTTTAACACCGGGGAGCTGTTTTTT
once	TRBV6-4	TRBD1	TRBJ1-1	CASSQVPGQGEAFF	TGTGCCAGCAGCCAAGTACCGGGACAGGGGGAAGCTTTCTTT
NA	TRBV7-6	NA	TRBJ2-6	CASSLASGANVLTF	TGTGCCAGCAGCTTGGCCTCTGGGGCCAACGTCCTGACTTTC
NA	TRBV3-1	TRBD2	TRBJ2-7	CASSQGGGSYEQYF	TGTGCCAGCAGCCAAGGGGGGGGCTCCTACGAGCAGTACTTC
NA	TRBV7-3	NA	TRBJ1-4	CASSLTRDEKLFF	TGTGCCAGCAGCTTAACACGCGATGAAAAACTGTTTTTT
once	TRBV27	NA	TRBJ1-1	CASSSRQATEAFF	TGTGCCAGCAGTTCTAGACAGGCTACTGAAGCTTTCTTT
NA	TRBV5-1	TRBD2	TRBJ2-7	CASSLGLAGEQYF	TGTGCCAGCAGTTTGGGACTAGCGGGCGAGCAGTACTTC
NA	TRBV7-9	NA	TRBJ1-5	CASSSGTSQPQHF	TGTGCCAGCAGCTCTGGGACATCGCAGCCCCAGCATTTT
NA	TRBV14	NA	TRBJ2-5	CASSQAGVGGPGTQYF	TGTGCCAGCAGCCAAGCGGGAGTGGGGGGCCCTGGGACCCAGTACTTC
NA	TRBV29-1	TRBD1	TRBJ1-4	CSAHRGNEKLFF	TGCAGCGCCCACAGGGGTAATGAAAAACTGTTTTTT
NA	TRBV27	NA	TRBJ1-1	CASSLYRNTEAFF	TGTGCCAGCAGCCTTTACCGGAACACTGAAGCTTTCTTT
NA	TRBV7-3	TRBD2	TRBJ2-3	CASSLTPPGAGGTQYF	TGTGCCAGCAGCCTCACCCCCCCCGGGGCGGGAGGTACGCAGTATTTT
NA	TRBV27	TRBD1	TRBJ1-2	CASSSWRDRGLGGYTF	TGTGCCAGCAGTAGCTGGCGTGACAGGGGATTGGGCGGCTACACCTTC
NA	TRBV20-1	NA	TRBJ2-7	CSARGGSRGSYEQYF	TGCAGTGCTAGAGGGGGGAGCAGAGGGTCCTACGAGCAGTACTTC
NA	TRBV24-1	NA	TRBJ2-1	CATSDSQGRGVSYNEQFF	TGTGCCACCAGTGATTCCCAGGGGAGGGGGGTTTCCTACAATGAGCAGTTCTTC
NA	TRBV3-1	TRBD2	TRBJ2-1	CASSPGTSGSDEQFF	TGTGCCAGCAGCCCAGGGACTAGCGGGAGTGATGAGCAGTTCTTC
NA	TRBV14	NA	TRBJ1-6	CASSQAPNSPLHF	TGTGCCAGCAGCCAAGCGCCGAATTCACCCCTCCACTTT
NA	TRBV29-1	NA	TRBJ1-1	CSVRGAKGTEAFF	TGCAGCGTCCGCGGGGCAAAGGGCACTGAAGCTTTCTTT
NA	TRBV2	NA	TRBJ1-1	CASSSQGRTEAFF	TGTGCCAGCAGCTCACAGGGCAGGACTGAAGCTTTCTTT
NA	TRBV24-1	NA	TRBJ1-1	CATTKEGTGEAFF	TGTGCCACCACTAAAGAGGGTACAGGGGAAGCTTTCTTT
NA	TRBV15	TRBD1	TRBJ2-7	CATSREKQGVYEQYF	TGTGCCACCAGCAGAGAAAAACAGGGGGTCTACGAGCAGTACTTC
NA	TRBV12-3/TRBV12-4	NA	TRBJ2-5	CASSLDKWSTQYF	TGTGCCAGCAGTTTAGATAAGTGGTCGACCCAGTACTTC
once	TRBV7-9	TRBD1	TRBJ1-2	CASSSGQDGYTF	TGTGCCAGCAGCTCGGGACAGGATGGCTACACCTTC
NA	TRBV14	NA	TRBJ2-1	CASSQDIARSATGEQFF	TGTGCCAGCAGCCAAGATATTGCCAGGTCTGCAACGGGAGAGCAGTTCTTC
NA	TRBV29-1	NA	TRBJ1-1	CSVPWPSTEAFF	TGCAGCGTCCCATGGCCCTCCACTGAAGCTTTCTTT
once	TRBV12-3/TRBV12-4	NA	TRBJ1-5	CASCAVHQPQHF	TGTGCCAGCTGTGCAGTTCATCAGCCCCAGCATTTT
NA	TRBV6-6	NA	TRBJ2-5	CASREGDRETQYF	TGTGCCAGCAGGGAGGGTGATCGAGAGACCCAGTACTTC
NA	TRBV29-1	TRBD1	TRBJ2-7	CSVGGTGYEQYF	TGCAGCGTGGGCGGGACAGGCTACGAGCAGTACTTC
NA	TRBV5-1	NA	TRBJ2-3	CASSSEGGNTQYF	TGCGCCAGCAGCTCTGAAGGAGGGAATACGCAGTATTTT
NA	TRBV7-2	NA	TRBJ1-2	CASTLSPYGYTF	TGTGCCAGCACCCTAAGCCCTTATGGCTACACCTTC
NA	TRBV7-9	NA	TRBJ2-1	CASSFSDHEQFF	TGTGCCAGCAGCTTCTCAGATCATGAGCAGTTCTTC
NA	TRBV19	NA	TRBJ2-5	CASSTRTDETQYF	TGTGCCAGTAGCACTAGGACAGACGAGACCCAGTACTTC
NA	TRBV18	NA	TRBJ2-7	CASSPFNEQYF	TGTGCCAGCTCACCCTTCAACGAGCAGTACTTC
once	TRBV4-2	NA	TRBJ1-1	CASSQEIVGNTEAFF	TGTGCCAGCAGCCAAGAAATTGTGGGGAACACTGAAGCTTTCTTT
NA	TRBV11-2	NA	TRBJ2-7	CASSYLDRYEQYF	TGTGCCAGCAGCTACCTGGACCGCTACGAGCAGTACTTC
NA	TRBV30	NA	TRBJ2-2	CAGGATATGELFF	TGTGCCGGAGGGGCTACGGCAACCGGGGAGCTGTTTTTT
NA	TRBV5-1	NA	TRBJ2-1	CASSSTPGNEQFF	TGCGCCAGCAGCTCAACCCCAGGGAATGAGCAGTTCTTC
NA	TRBV27	NA	TRBJ1-2	CASSWRQGPTTRTNYGYTF	TGTGCCAGCAGTTGGCGCCAGGGGCCCACCACCCGTACTAACTATGGCTACACCTTC
once	TRBV5-1	NA	TRBJ2-2	CASSPGVAGELFF	TGCGCCAGCAGCCCAGGGGTGGCCGGGGAGCTGTTTTTT
NA	TRBV7-9	NA	TRBJ1-2	CASSRIDPYGYTF	TGTGCCAGCAGCCGGATAGACCCCTATGGCTACACCTTC
once	TRBV30	NA	TRBJ2-4	CAWSVRGDGIQYF	TGTGCCTGGAGTGTAAGGGGGGACGGCATTCAGTACTTC
NA	TRBV5-1	NA	TRBJ2-1	CASSADGGEQFF	TGCGCCAGCAGCGCCGATGGCGGCGAGCAGTTCTTC
NA	TRBV27	NA	TRBJ2-2	CASRKAGNTGELFF	TGTGCCAGCAGAAAGGCAGGGAACACCGGGGAGCTGTTTTTT
once	TRBV7-7	NA	TRBJ2-2	CASGGAANTGELFF	TGTGCCAGCGGGGGGGCAGCGAACACCGGGGAGCTGTTTTTT